This passage covers 14 T cell receptor beta chains from one sample sequenced in a study of blood T cell repertoires in COVID-19. Clones were sequenced by immunoSEQ multiplex PCR, and TCRdb holds only the in-frame ones, with some missing. The sample records under 300,000 clones, roughly nine tenths being singletons. The specimen was peripheral blood. Every receptor here comes from a woman between 35 and 50 years old who had recovered from COVID-19.

The V gene is TRBV4-1, the J gene TRBJ2-7; 7 bases align to TRBD2. With 0 bases clipped from V and 3 bases from J, the junction kept 11 bases outside the gene matches. The CDR3 runs to 17 residues. Germline V lookup: CDR1 MGHRA, CDR2 YSYEKL. CDR3 DNA: TGCGCCAGCAGCCAAGAAGAAAAGTCGACTAGCTACTACGAGCAGTACTTC. Protein: CASSQEEKSTSYYEQYF.

The rearrangement links TRBV7-2 to TRBJ2-2; no firm D call. Germline V gene sequence: CDR1 SGHTA, CDR2 FQGNSA. V lost 3 bases, J lost 7 bases, and 9 bases lay in between. This CDR3 comprises 13 residues. CDR3 in amino acids: CASSFPSVGELFF. In nucleotides, the CDR3 is TGTGCCAGCAGCTTCCCGTCGGTCGGGGAGCTGTTTTTT.

The V gene is TRBV10-3, the J gene TRBJ2-5; no clear D. V was pared by 3 bases and J by 4 bases, with 9 bases between. This CDR3 has 13 residues. Germline V gives CDR1 ENHRY, CDR2 SYGVKD. In nucleotides, the CDR3 is TGTGCCATCAGTGAAATCCTTCTAGAGACCCAGTACTTC. Translated: CAISEILLETQYF.

The chain is built from TRBV7-9 and TRBJ2-5; TRBD2 matches at 7 bases. The CDR3 extends over 14 amino acids. Germline V gene lookup returns CDR1 SEHNR and CDR2 FQNEAQ (reference sequence). J was trimmed by 4 bases and V by 1 base; bases with no gene match: 3. The CDR3, as DNA: TGTGCCAGCAGCTTAGGAGCGGGATTAGAGACCCAGTACTTC. It specifies CASSLGAGLETQYF. The full variable domain, with the rest looked up from reference TRBV7-9 and TRBJ2-5, is DTGVSQNPRHKITKRGQNVTFRCDPISEHNRLYWYRQTLGQGPEFLTYFQNEAQLEKSRLLSDRFSAERPKGSFSTLEIQRTEQGDSAMYLCASSLGAGLETQYFGPGTRLLVL.

This chain joins TRBV4-1 and TRBJ2-2, with 7 bases that match TRBD2. The CDR3 spans 14 residues. The germline gives CDR1 MGHRA, CDR2 YSYEKL. The V gene end was trimmed by 5 bases and the J gene end by 2 bases; junction bases not matched to a gene: 2. The CDR3 spells CASSASGNTGELFF. DNA of the CDR3: TGCGCCAGCAGCGCTAGCGGTAACACCGGGGAGCTGTTTTTT.

The V gene is TRBV9, the J gene TRBJ2-5, with D tentatively TRBD1 (6 bases). The length of the CDR3 is 14 residues. The germline V gene encodes CDR1 SGDLS and CDR2 YYNGEE. Trimming pared 7 bases from V and 4 bases from J, leaving 17 bases between. This chain's CDR3 is CASAQGDIGETQYF. The CDR3 nucleotides are TGTGCCAGCGCACAGGGTGATATCGGAGAGACCCAGTACTTC.

The genes are TRBV5-1 and TRBJ2-7, with 8 positions matching TRBD1. Germline V gene data show CDR1 as SGHRS and CDR2 as YFSETQ. The V segment lost 3 bases and the J segment 3 bases; nucleotides outside the gene matches: 8. The CDR3 sequence is 15 residues long. CDR3 in DNA: TGCGCCAGCAGCTCCTTGGACAGGGAGAGCTACGAGCAGTACTTC. Translation: CASSSLDRESYEQYF.

The rearrangement links TRBV4-1 to TRBJ2-7; no firm D call. Germline assignment: CDR1 MGHRA and CDR2 YSYEKL. The V end was cut by 3 bases, the J end by 6 bases, with 15 bases between. The CDR3 consists of 14 residues. Here the CDR3 reads CASSHRTLGGEQYF. CDR3 nucleotides: TGCGCCAGCAGCCACCGCACCCTAGGTGGCGAGCAGTACTTC.

The rearrangement joins TRBV12-3 or TRBV12-4 to TRBJ2-7; no clear D gene. V lost 2 bases to trimming and J lost 6 bases, with 11 bases between them. This CDR3 spans 13 amino acids. CDR3: CASSLRRSLEQYF. CDR3 coding DNA: TGTGCCAGCAGTTTACGTAGGAGTCTCGAGCAGTACTTC.

This clone appeared once. The V call is TRBV6-5, the J call TRBJ1-5; tentative D call: TRBD1 (6 bases). V gave up 10 bases and J gave up 4 bases, with 14 bases separating them. The germline CDR1 and CDR2 sequences are MNHEY and SVGAGI. The CDR3 is 13 amino acids. CDR3: CATKDSPNQPQHF. The CDR3 DNA is TGTGCCACCAAGGACAGCCCAAATCAGCCCCAGCATTTT.

The CDR3 coding sequence is TGTGCCAGTAGTATCTTCGGCGGGAGAAACACAGATACGCAGTATTTT. Its translation: CASSIFGGRNTDTQYF. This rearrangement joins TRBV19 to TRBJ2-3, with 7 bases fitting TRBD2. This CDR3 comprises 16 residues. Trimming removed 3 bases from V and 2 bases from J; junction bases left unmatched: 8. The germline CDR1 and CDR2 sequences are LNHDA and SQIVND (reference sequence).

The CDR3 bases are TGTGCCAGTAGTAGGGGACTAGCGACAGATACGCAGTATTTT. Residues: CASSRGLATDTQYF. This sequence joins TRBV19 and TRBJ2-3, with 10 nucleotides matching TRBD2. The CDR3 extends over 14 amino acids. Germline values: CDR1 LNHDA, CDR2 SQIVND (reference sequence). J gave up 3 bases and V 4 bases, and 1 base lay outside the gene matches.

This clone has only one observation. The rearrangement uses TRBV5-1 and TRBJ2-7; maybe TRBD1 (6 bases). There are 13 residues in the CDR3. V lost 4 bases and J 3 bases, leaving 11 bases between the germline ends. Germline-derived CDR1 and CDR2 are SGHRS and YFSETQ. CDR3 nucleotides: TGCGCCAGCAGCACCACAGGGAGCTACGAGCAGTACTTC. Encoded protein: CASSTTGSYEQYF.

The chain is built from TRBV4-1 and TRBJ1-5, with 7 positions matching TRBD1. The ends lost 0 bases at V and 5 bases at J; junction bases unmatched: 4. The CDR3 extends over 15 amino acids. Germline assignment: CDR1 MGHRA and CDR2 YSYEKL. CDR3: CASSQEGTVHQPQHF. CDR3 DNA: TGCGCCAGCAGCCAAGAAGGGACAGTGCATCAGCCCCAGCATTTT.